The 10 T cell receptor beta chains below all came from one sample that was sequenced in a study of graft-versus-host responses after intestinal transplantation. The data were produced by immunoSEQ multiplex PCR, yet TCRdb's version contains in-frame clones alone and is incomplete. In the table there are over 60,000 clones, around 90% of which are singletons. Processed graft tissue released its intraepithelial and lamina propria lymphocytes. The material was ileum tissue, obtained 357 days after transplant. The source of these receptors is a human patient who received an intestinal transplant, so some T cells may come from the graft donor.

The chain carries TRBV18 and TRBJ2-5, with D uncertain. The CDR3 contains 15 residues. Germline loops: CDR1 KGHSH, CDR2 LQKENI. The V gene lost 3 bases and the J gene lost 2 bases, with 13 bases spanning the gap. Here the CDR3 DNA reads TGTGCCAGCTCACCTTTCCAGGACGGACAAGAGACCCAGTACTTC. It is translated as CASSPFQDGQETQYF.

V gene TRBV28 combines with J gene TRBJ1-5; no definite D call. Germline V lookup: CDR1 MDHEN, CDR2 SYDVKM. The length of the CDR3 is 15 residues. V gave up 5 bases and J gave up 0 bases, with 11 bases separating them. CDR3 nucleotides: TGTGCCAGCAGTCAGGTAGTGAGTAGCAATCAGCCCCAGCATTTT. Translation gives CASSQVVSSNQPQHF. Full variable domain (rest looked up from reference TRBV28 and TRBJ1-5): DVKVTQSSRYLVKRTGEKVFLECVQDMDHENMFWYRQDPGLGLRLIYFSYDVKMKEKGDIPEGYSVSREKKERFSLILESASTNQTSMYLCASSQVVSSNQPQHFGDGTRLSIL.

The chain joins TRBV5-4 to TRBJ2-5; 9 bases match TRBD1. CDR1 and CDR2 (germline): SGHNT, YYREEE (reference sequence). The CDR3 is 17 residues long. After removal of 4 bases from V and 4 bases from J, the junction contained 14 bases not matched to a gene. CDR3 nucleotides: TGTGCCAGCAGCCCTGACGGACAGGGGTGGAGAGGAGAGACCCAGTACTTC. Protein product: CASSPDGQGWRGETQYF.

V and J are TRBV5-1 and TRBJ2-7; 9 bases agree with TRBD2. The CDR3 consists of 14 residues. V was pared by 4 bases and J by 3 bases, with 5 bases of the junction left unmatched. Germline CDR1 SGHRS, CDR2 YFSETQ. The CDR3 loop reads CASSNSGGNYEQYF. CDR3 DNA sequence: TGCGCCAGCAGCAACAGCGGGGGGAACTACGAGCAGTACTTC.

The V gene is TRBV23-1, the J gene TRBJ1-5, with 9 bases identical to TRBD1. TRBV23-1 has ORF status, its function being uncertain. The CDR3 contains 17 residues. With V trimmed by 4 bases and J by 5 bases, 12 bases remained unmatched. Written as DNA, the CDR3 is TGCGCCAGCAGTCCCCCAACAGGGGGCCCGTACGATCAGCCCCAGCATTTT. Translated: CASSPPTGGPYDQPQHF.

The genes are TRBV21-1 and TRBJ1-6. TRBV21-1 represents a pseudogene. The CDR3 totals 17 residues. Here the CDR3 reads CASSKGGAGRYNSPLHF. CDR3 DNA sequence: TGTGCCAGCAGCAAAGGGGGAGCGGGCCGCTATAATTCACCCCTCCACTTT.

CDR3 sequence reads: CASSLAKYEQYF. DNA for the CDR3: TGTGCCAGCAGTTTGGCCAAATACGAGCAGTACTTC. The chain recombines TRBV28 with TRBJ2-7; D remains ambiguous. Trimming pared 3 bases from V and 4 bases from J, leaving 7 bases between. This CDR3 is built from 12 residues. The germline V gene encodes CDR1 MDHEN and CDR2 SYDVKM. The full variable domain, completed using reference TRBV28 and TRBJ2-7, is DVKVTQSSRYLVKRTGEKVFLECVQDMDHENMFWYRQDPGLGLRLIYFSYDVKMKEKGDIPEGYSVSREKKERFSLILESASTNQTSMYLCASSLAKYEQYFGPGTRLTVT.

The J gene is TRBJ2-2, the V gene TRBV5-1; D could derive from TRBD1 or TRBD2 (7 bases each). The CDR3 has 16 amino acids. The ends were cut back, 4 bases at V and 2 bases at J, with 15 bases in the middle. CDR1 is SGHRS, CDR2 YFSETQ, per germline. The CDR3 DNA reads as TGCGCCAGCAGCCCCAGGGGGAGGGAAAACACCGGGGAGCTGTTTTTT. Translation gives CASSPRGRENTGELFF.

The gene calls are TRBV5-8 and TRBJ1-2, with D maybe TRBD1 (6 bases). With 5 bases removed from V and 5 bases from J, the gap between germline ends came to 22 bases. The CDR3 totals 16 residues. CDR1 and CDR2 (germline): SGHTS, YDEGEE. This CDR3 reads CASSWTALPGWYGYTF. In DNA form, the CDR3 reads TGTGCCAGCAGTTGGACAGCTCTGCCGGGCTGGTATGGCTACACCTTC.

V gene TRBV28 combines with J gene TRBJ2-7, with D possibly being TRBD1 or TRBD2 (5 bases each). Looked up from germline, CDR1 is MDHEN and CDR2 is SYDVKM. This CDR3 has 16 amino acids. Between the trimmed V and J ends, which lost 7 bases and 6 bases, there was a span of 25 bases. The CDR3 DNA reads as TGTGCCAGCACCCCTCGGTGGGGCCTACCCAGCGGCGAGCAGTACTTC. Translated, it gives CASTPRWGLPSGEQYF.